This record concerns one T cell receptor beta chain sequence. The assay was immunoSEQ multiplex PCR, and TCRdb's table has in-frame clones only and misses some. The data hold over 40,000 clones, with approximately 84% observed a single time. CDR1 is SGDLS, CDR2 YYNGEE, per germline. The V end was cut by 3 bases, the J end by 4 bases, with 16 bases between. This CDR3 is built from 15 residues. The data were taken from a study of OX40 agonist ivuxolimab in advanced cancers. Study-wide background: Two cutaneous melanoma patients and one hepatocellular carcinoma patient, three in all, had partial responses.

The chain uses TRBV9 and TRBJ1-2; D is uncertain. The clonotype originates from an adult with an advanced solid tumor such as melanoma, head and neck, liver or kidney cancer. This specimen was CD4+ or CD8+ T cells sorted from blood, taken in a trial of the OX40 agonist ivuxolimab. The CDR3 loop is CASSGPIGSFYGYTF. The CDR3 DNA sequence: TGTGCCAGCAGCGGGCCCATAGGGAGTTTCTATGGCTACACCTTC.